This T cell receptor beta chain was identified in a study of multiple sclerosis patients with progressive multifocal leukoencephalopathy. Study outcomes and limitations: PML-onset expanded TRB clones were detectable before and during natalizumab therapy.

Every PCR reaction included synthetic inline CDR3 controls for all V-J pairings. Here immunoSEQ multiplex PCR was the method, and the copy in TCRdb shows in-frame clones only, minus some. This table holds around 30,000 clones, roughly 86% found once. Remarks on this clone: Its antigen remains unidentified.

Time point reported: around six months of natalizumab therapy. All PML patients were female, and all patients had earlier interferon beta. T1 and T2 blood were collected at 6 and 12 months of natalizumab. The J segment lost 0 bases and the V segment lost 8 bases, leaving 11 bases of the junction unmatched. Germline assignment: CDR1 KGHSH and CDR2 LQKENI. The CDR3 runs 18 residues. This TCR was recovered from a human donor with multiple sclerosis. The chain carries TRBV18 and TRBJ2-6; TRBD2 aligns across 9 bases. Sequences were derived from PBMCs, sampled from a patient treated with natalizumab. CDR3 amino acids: CASQPIAGAPSGANVLTF. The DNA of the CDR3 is TGTGCCAGCCAACCGATAGCGGGAGCCCCCTCTGGGGCCAACGTCCTGACTTTC.